Here is one TCR beta chain with its context. What it binds is unknown. The data derive from a study of T cell repertoires in cytomegalovirus infection. Study background: Public TCR beta signature analysis indicated the presence of both CMV infection and matching HLA type.

Between the trimmed V and J ends, which lost 2 bases and 10 bases, there was a span of 14 bases. The germline V gene has CDR1 MNHEY and CDR2 SMNVEV (reference sequence). The CDR3 has 13 amino acids. One entry per CDR3 protein results from TCRdb running MiXCR on the reads. The sample consists of about 900,000 distinct CDR3 sequences, roughly 31% of them appearing once. The study, taken as a whole, reports: Cumulative frequency of public TCR beta families picked out carriers of CMV plus the relevant HLA. Dominating the ex vivo response were HLA-C-restricted CMV-specific TCR beta clonotypes.

The rearrangement links TRBV27 to TRBJ1-1, with D unresolved. The clonotype originates from a human donor in good health (CMV status not recorded). Some clones in this sample may be carry-over from other donors' samples. The sequenced sample was cultured CD8+ T cells from PBMCs, obtained from culture after CMV antigen stimulation. CDR3 residues: CASSLDPGRLAFF. In DNA form, the CDR3 reads TGTGCCAGCAGTTTAGATCCGGGGAGGTTAGCTTTCTTT.